The 22 T cell receptor beta chains below come from one sample, sequenced in a study of blood T cells in healthy people across ages. The authors ran a second PCR of roughly 6 to 12 cycles using a sample-barcoded 5' primer and a J-beta primer mix. TCRdb fed the 5' RACE reads into MiXCR, producing one record per CDR3 protein. The table has 1,500,000 or so distinct CDR3 sequences, approximately 59% seen once; the top ten hold about 6.3%. Input material: blood. The receptors were gathered from a man aged 18 to 30 in good health.

This clonotype was observed a handful of times. V is TRBV5-1 and J is TRBJ2-6; 9 positions match TRBD2. Per germline, CDR1 SGHRS and CDR2 YFSETQ. This CDR3 contains 18 residues. J gave up 0 bases and V 0 bases, and 4 bases lay outside the gene matches. The CDR3 here is CASSLVSGGRSGANVLTF. In DNA form, the CDR3 reads TGCGCCAGCAGCTTGGTTAGCGGGGGACGCTCTGGGGCCAACGTCCTGACTTTC.

The genes are TRBV7-2 and TRBJ2-4; D not certain. Germline V gene sequence: CDR1 SGHTA, CDR2 FQGNSA. Trimming shortened V by 1 base and J by 3 bases, and 10 bases separated the two germline ends. The CDR3 totals 15 residues. DNA of the CDR3: TGTGCCAGCAGCTTAGGTTCGGGTGGCAAAAACATTCAGTACTTC. This translates into CASSLGSGGKNIQYF.

This clonotype came up a few times. The chain employs TRBV7-4 and TRBJ2-7; 10 nucleotides align to TRBD1. The trim removed 4 bases at V and 5 bases at J, leaving 20 bases unmatched. Germline CDR1 SGHVT, CDR2 SQSDAQ. The CDR3 totals 19 residues. CDR3 DNA: TGTGCCAGCAGCTCCCCTGGGACAGGGGCTGTGAGCGAAGTCCACGAGCAGTACTTC. Translated: CASSSPGTGAVSEVHEQYF.

The chain carries TRBV7-9 and TRBJ1-1; D unclear. The CDR3 contains 15 residues. The germline CDR1 and CDR2 sequences are SEHNR and FQNEAQ (reference sequence). The germline V and J ends were trimmed by 4 bases and 4 bases, with 16 bases remaining between them. This CDR3 is CASSSPRLSSTEAFF. CDR3 nucleotides: TGTGCCAGCAGCTCGCCTCGGCTCTCCTCCACTGAAGCTTTCTTT.

The chain uses TRBV6-6 and TRBJ2-7; 8 nucleotides agree with TRBD1. The V segment lost 4 bases and the J segment 4 bases; nucleotides outside the gene matches: 15. The CDR3 covers 17 residues. The germline V gene encodes CDR1 MNHNY and CDR2 SVGAGI (reference sequence). CDR3 bases: TGTGCCAGCAGTTCTTCAGCTGAGACAGGGGTGGGGTACGAGCAGTACTTC. Translation: CASSSSAETGVGYEQYF.

The CDR3 reads CASSLLAGGTHEQYF. CDR3 nucleotides: TGTGCCAGCAGTTTATTGGCAGGGGGGACCCACGAGCAGTACTTC. The chain combines TRBV27 with TRBJ2-7; a possible D gene is TRBD1 (7 bases). Trimming stripped 1 base from V and 5 bases from J, with 15 bases between. The CDR3 is 15 residues long. Germline V gene lookup returns CDR1 MNHEY and CDR2 SMNVEV (reference sequence).

The chain has TRBV28 and TRBJ2-5; no clear D. V lost 8 bases, J lost 2 bases, and 12 bases lay in between. There are 13 residues in the CDR3. Germline V gene sequence: CDR1 MDHEN, CDR2 SYDVKM. This CDR3 reads CASCPPIQETQYF. CDR3 bases: TGTGCCAGCTGTCCTCCAATTCAAGAGACCCAGTACTTC.

The chain combines TRBV10-3 with TRBJ2-5, with D unclear. The CDR3 has 13 residues. Per germline, CDR1 ENHRY and CDR2 SYGVKD. V shed 5 bases and J shed 13 bases, with 20 bases lying between them. Here the CDR3 DNA reads TGTGCCATCAGTCCGACTCCCAGCCATGAGCGGTACTTC. Protein sequence: CAISPTPSHERYF.

This chain connects TRBV7-9 to TRBJ2-4; D is possibly TRBD1 (6 bases). The J call may be mistaken, given a closer DNA end match to TRBJ2-7. Germline CDR1 is SEHNR and CDR2 is FQNEAQ (reference sequence). This CDR3 region has 16 residues. The CDR3 sequence is CASSPHRASQQCEQYF. DNA of the CDR3: TGTGCCAGCAGCCCTCACAGGGCCAGCCAGCAGTGCGAGCAGTACTTC.

J is TRBJ2-4 and V is TRBV27, with 9 bases identical to TRBD1. The J call is doubtful: the DNA matches TRBJ2-7 better. The CDR3 runs 15 residues. Germline CDR1 and CDR2: MNHEY and SMNVEV (reference sequence). The DNA of the CDR3 is TGTGCCAGCAGACTGGGACAGGGCTCACCCTACGAGCAGTACTTC. This sequence encodes CASRLGQGSPYEQYF.

The CDR3 region is CASSPRARGYNEQFF. The CDR3 nucleotides read TGTGCCAGCAGCCCTCGGGCCAGGGGATACAATGAGCAGTTCTTC. The chain uses TRBV11-2 and TRBJ2-1, with a tentative D call TRBD1 (6 bases). The CDR3 runs to 15 residues. Germline values: CDR1 SGHAT, CDR2 FQNNGV. The V and J ends lost 5 bases and 4 bases respectively, with 15 bases between them. Complete variable domain (other parts from reference TRBV11-2 and TRBJ2-1): EAGVAQSPRYKIIEKRQSVAFWCNPISGHATLYWYQQILGQGPKLLIQFQNNGVVDDSQLPKDRFSAERLKGVDSTLKIQPAKLEDSAVYLCASSPRARGYNEQFFGPGTRLTVL.

The rearrangement joins TRBV5-1 to TRBJ2-3; possible D gene TRBD2, 5 bases. The V and J ends lost 0 bases and 9 bases respectively, with 14 bases between them. Germline assignment: CDR1 SGHRS and CDR2 YFSETQ. The CDR3 runs to 14 residues. The CDR3 reads CASSLERKGWTQYF. The CDR3, as DNA: TGCGCCAGCAGCTTGGAGCGGAAAGGGTGGACGCAGTATTTT.

V usage is TRBV20-1 and J usage is TRBJ2-3; D call uncertain. The length of the CDR3 is 13 residues. Germline assignment: CDR1 DFQATT and CDR2 SNEGSKA (reference sequence). V was shortened by 0 bases and J by 4 bases, with 8 bases between the two germline ends. CDR3 protein: CSAREVRADTQYF. CDR3 DNA sequence: TGCAGTGCTAGAGAAGTCAGAGCAGATACGCAGTATTTT.

This chain uses TRBV7-8 with TRBJ2-5; D possibly matches TRBD1 or TRBD2 (5 bases each). Germline CDR1 SGHVS, CDR2 FQNEAQ. The CDR3 consists of 17 residues. The V end lost 4 bases, the J end lost 0 bases, and 18 bases lay between the germline ends. CDR3 DNA sequence: TGTGCCAGCAGCTGGGGGACGGAAGACCCGTACCAAGAGACCCAGTACTTC. The encoded protein is CASSWGTEDPYQETQYF.

The chain couples TRBV7-9 to TRBJ2-7; the D is unclear. This CDR3 comprises 13 residues. Trimming took off 1 base at V and 2 bases at J, with 6 bases between the two ends. CDR1 is SEHNR and CDR2 is FQNEAQ in the germline V gene (reference sequence). CDR3 nucleotides: TGTGCCAGCAGCTTAGTTAACACCTACGAGCAGTACTTC. Translating it yields CASSLVNTYEQYF.

The chain recombines TRBV25-1 with TRBJ2-1; D remains unclear. Trimming removed 6 bases at V and 5 bases at J, with 20 bases between. Germline lookup yields CDR1 MGHDK and CDR2 SYGVNS. This CDR3 spans 16 amino acids. The CDR3 loop reads CASSYRGWASHNEQFF. For the CDR3, the DNA is TGTGCCAGCAGCTACAGAGGTTGGGCATCTCACAATGAGCAGTTCTTC.

The rearrangement uses TRBV7-2 and TRBJ2-7; either TRBD1 or TRBD2 may fit D (5 bases each). The CDR3 runs to 15 residues. Germline assignment: CDR1 SGHTA and CDR2 FQGNSA. Trimming removed 5 bases from V and 4 bases from J, with 18 bases in between. The CDR3 region has the DNA TGTGCCAGCAGCCTTGGGTACCAGGGACGGTACGAGCAGTACTTC. It is translated as CASSLGYQGRYEQYF.

About this clonotype: The junction departs from germline at one end; a sequencing error may be responsible. J is TRBJ2-7 and V is TRBV4-1, with TRBD1 as a possible D gene (5 bases). The CDR3 is 11 amino acids. Germline assignment: CDR1 MGHRA and CDR2 YSYEKL. The CDR3 DNA sequence: TGTGCCAGCAGCCAGGGTCAGGAGCAGTACTTC. Its translation is CASSQGQEQYF.

This chain joins TRBV5-4 and TRBJ2-1; 15 positions agree with TRBD2. The trim removed 4 bases at V and 2 bases at J, leaving 7 bases unmatched. This CDR3 has 18 amino acids. Germline V lookup: CDR1 SGHNT, CDR2 YYREEE (reference sequence). The CDR3 DNA follows: TGTGCCAGCAGCCGGACTAGCGGGAGGGCCAGGGCCTACAATGAGCAGTTCTTC. It translates to CASSRTSGRARAYNEQFF.

The V call is TRBV21-1, the J call TRBJ2-1; the D call of TRBD2 is as the table states it, not checked on the DNA. TRBV21-1 is a pseudogene. The CDR3 extends over 18 amino acids. CDR3 residues: CASRRGPGLAGGYNEQFF. In DNA, the CDR3 is TGTGCCAGCAGACGGGGCCCCGGACTAGCGGGAGGATACAATGAGCAGTTCTTC.

V is TRBV2 and J is TRBJ2-7; D unresolved. The CDR3 is made up of 14 amino acids. The V and J ends lost 6 bases and 0 bases respectively, with 12 bases between them. Germline V gene data show CDR1 as SNHLY and CDR2 as FYNNEI. The CDR3 is CASRVVVSSYEQYF. The CDR3 DNA sequence: TGTGCCAGCAGGGTGGTCGTGAGCTCCTACGAGCAGTACTTC.

The rearrangement uses TRBV6-5 and TRBJ2-3; 9 nucleotides agree with TRBD1. Germline V gene sequence: CDR1 MNHEY, CDR2 SVGAGI. V lost 6 bases to trimming and J lost 2 bases; unmatched junction nucleotides: 6. This CDR3 spans 15 amino acids. CDR3 amino acids: CASRKTGGYTDTQYF. Written as DNA, the CDR3 is TGTGCCAGCAGAAAAACAGGGGGCTACACAGATACGCAGTATTTT.